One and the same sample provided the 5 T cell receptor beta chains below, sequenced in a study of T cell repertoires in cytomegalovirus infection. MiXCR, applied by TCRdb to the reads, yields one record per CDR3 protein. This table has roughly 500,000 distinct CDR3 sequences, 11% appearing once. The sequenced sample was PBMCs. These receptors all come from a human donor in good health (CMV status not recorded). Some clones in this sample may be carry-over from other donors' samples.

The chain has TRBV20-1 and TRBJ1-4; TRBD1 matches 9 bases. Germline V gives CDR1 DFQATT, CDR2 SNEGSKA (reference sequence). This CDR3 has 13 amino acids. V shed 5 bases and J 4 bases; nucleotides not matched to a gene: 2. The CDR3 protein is CSALTGGNEKLFF. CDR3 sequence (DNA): TGCAGTGCTCTGACAGGGGGTAATGAAAAACTGTTTTTT.

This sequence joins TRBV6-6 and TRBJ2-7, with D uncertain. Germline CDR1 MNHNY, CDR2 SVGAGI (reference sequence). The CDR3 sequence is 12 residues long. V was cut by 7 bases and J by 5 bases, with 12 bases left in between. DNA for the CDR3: TGTGCCAGCACCGATCTCCCCAACGAGCAGTACTTC. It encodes CASTDLPNEQYF.

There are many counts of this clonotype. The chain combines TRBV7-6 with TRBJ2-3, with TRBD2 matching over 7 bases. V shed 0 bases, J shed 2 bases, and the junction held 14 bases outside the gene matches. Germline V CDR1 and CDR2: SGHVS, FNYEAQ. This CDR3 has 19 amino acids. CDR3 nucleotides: TGTGCCAGCAGCTTAGCGCTCATGGAGCGGGAACTCATCACAGATACGCAGTATTTT. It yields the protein CASSLALMERELITDTQYF.

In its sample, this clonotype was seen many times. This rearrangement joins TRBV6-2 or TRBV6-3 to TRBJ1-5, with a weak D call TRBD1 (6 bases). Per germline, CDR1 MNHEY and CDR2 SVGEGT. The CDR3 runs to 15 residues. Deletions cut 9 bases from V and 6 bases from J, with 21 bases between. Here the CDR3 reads CASLHEGGFGQPQHF. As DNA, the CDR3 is TGTGCCAGTCTACACGAGGGGGGGTTCGGTCAGCCCCAGCATTTT.

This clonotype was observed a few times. As DNA, the CDR3 is TGTGCCAGCATGGACAGGGTCGGCAATCAGCCCCAGCATTTT. Amino acids: CASMDRVGNQPQHF. The V and J genes are TRBV2 and TRBJ1-5; 8 bases map to TRBD1. The junction had 4 bases not matched to a gene; V was cut back by 7 bases and J by 2 bases. Germline V gene lookup returns CDR1 SNHLY and CDR2 FYNNEI. The CDR3 extends over 14 amino acids.